The TCR beta chain under discussion was sequenced for a study of patients with pleural tuberculosis. Each CDR3 protein gets one entry after TCRdb re-called the reads with MiXCR. The repertoire has around 50,000 distinct CDR3 sequences, around 7% of them found once; the top ten carry around 16%. This clonotype occurred many times. The CDR3 runs to 17 residues. The V gene's germline CDR1 is MGHDK and CDR2 SYGVNS. The trim removed 5 bases at V and 0 bases at J, leaving 5 bases unmatched. This clonotype was obtained from a human donor with pleural tuberculosis. The genes are TRBV25-1 and TRBJ2-3, with TRBD2 identical over 13 bases. CDR3 nucleotide sequence: TGTGCCAGCAGTCCGACTAGCGGGGGGTGGAGCACAGATACGCAGTATTTT. Translation gives CASSPTSGGWSTDTQYF.